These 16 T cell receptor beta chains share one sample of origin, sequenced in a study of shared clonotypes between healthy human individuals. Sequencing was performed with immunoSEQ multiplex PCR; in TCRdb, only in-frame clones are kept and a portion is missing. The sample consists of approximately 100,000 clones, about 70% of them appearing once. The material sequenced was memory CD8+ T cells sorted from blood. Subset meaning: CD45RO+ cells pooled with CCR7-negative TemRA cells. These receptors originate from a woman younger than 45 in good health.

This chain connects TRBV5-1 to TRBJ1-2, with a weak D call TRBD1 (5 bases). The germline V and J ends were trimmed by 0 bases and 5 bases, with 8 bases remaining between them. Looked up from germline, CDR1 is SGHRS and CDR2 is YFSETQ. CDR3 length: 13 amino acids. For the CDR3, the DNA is TGCGCCAGCAGCTTGGATGGGGGGTATGGCTACACCTTC. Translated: CASSLDGGYGYTF.

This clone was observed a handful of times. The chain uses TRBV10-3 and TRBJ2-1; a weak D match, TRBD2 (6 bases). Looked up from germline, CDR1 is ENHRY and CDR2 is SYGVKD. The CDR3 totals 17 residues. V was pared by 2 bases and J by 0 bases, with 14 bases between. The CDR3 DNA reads TGTGCCATCAGTGAGGCGGGGCGGATGAGCTCCTACAATGAGCAGTTCTTC. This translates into CAISEAGRMSSYNEQFF.

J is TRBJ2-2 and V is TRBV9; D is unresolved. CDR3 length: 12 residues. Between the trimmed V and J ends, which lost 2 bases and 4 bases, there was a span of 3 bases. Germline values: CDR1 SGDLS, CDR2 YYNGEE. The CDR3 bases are TGTGCCAGCAGCGTCAGCACCGGGGAGCTGTTTTTT. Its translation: CASSVSTGELFF.

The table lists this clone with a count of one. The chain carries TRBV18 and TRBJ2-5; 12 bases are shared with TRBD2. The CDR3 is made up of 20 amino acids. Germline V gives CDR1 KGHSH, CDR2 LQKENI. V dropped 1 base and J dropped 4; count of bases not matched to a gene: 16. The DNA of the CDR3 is TGTGCCAGCTCACCACGGGACTACCTAGCGGGAGGGTCTTTTGGAGAGACCCAGTACTTC. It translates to CASSPRDYLAGGSFGETQYF.

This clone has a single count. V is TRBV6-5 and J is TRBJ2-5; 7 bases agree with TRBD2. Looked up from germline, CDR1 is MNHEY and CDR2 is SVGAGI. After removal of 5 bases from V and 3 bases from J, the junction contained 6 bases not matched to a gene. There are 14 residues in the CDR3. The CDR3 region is CASSPSGNKETQYF. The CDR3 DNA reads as TGTGCCAGCAGTCCTAGCGGAAATAAAGAGACCCAGTACTTC.

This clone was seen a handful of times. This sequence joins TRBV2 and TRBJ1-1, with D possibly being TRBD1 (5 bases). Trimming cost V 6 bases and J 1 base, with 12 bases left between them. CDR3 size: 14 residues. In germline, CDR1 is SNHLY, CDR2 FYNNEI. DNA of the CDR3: TGTGCCAGCAGACGGGACGGACCGAACACTGAAGCTTTCTTT. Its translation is CASRRDGPNTEAFF.

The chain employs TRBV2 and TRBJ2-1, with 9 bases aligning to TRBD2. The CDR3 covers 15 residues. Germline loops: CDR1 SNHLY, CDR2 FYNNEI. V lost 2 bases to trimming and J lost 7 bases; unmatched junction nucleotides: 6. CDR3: CASSELAGRGNEQFF. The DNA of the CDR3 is TGTGCCAGCAGTGAACTAGCGGGGAGGGGGAATGAGCAGTTCTTC.

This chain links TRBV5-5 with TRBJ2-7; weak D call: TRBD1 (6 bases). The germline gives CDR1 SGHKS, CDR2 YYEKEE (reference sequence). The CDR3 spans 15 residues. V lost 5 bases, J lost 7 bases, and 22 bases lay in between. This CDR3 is CASSDYRTDHREQYF. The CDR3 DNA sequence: TGTGCCAGCAGTGACTATAGGACAGACCACAGGGAGCAGTACTTC. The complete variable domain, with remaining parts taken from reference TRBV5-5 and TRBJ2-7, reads DAGVTQSPTHLIKTRGQQVTLRCSPISGHKSVSWYQQVLGQGPQFIFQYYEKEERGRGNFPDRFSARQFPNYSSELNVNALLLGDSALYLCASSDYRTDHREQYFGPGTRLTVT.

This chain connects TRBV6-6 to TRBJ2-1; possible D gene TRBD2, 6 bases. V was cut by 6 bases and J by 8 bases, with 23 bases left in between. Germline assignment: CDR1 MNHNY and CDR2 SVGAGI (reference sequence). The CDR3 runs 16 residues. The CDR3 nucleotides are TGTGCCAGCAGGGCCTTACAAGGGACTGAGGGCGATGAGCAGTTCTTC. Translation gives CASRALQGTEGDEQFF.

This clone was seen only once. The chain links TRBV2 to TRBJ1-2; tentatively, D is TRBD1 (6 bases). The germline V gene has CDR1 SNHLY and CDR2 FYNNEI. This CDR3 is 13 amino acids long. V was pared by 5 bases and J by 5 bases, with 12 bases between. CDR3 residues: CASSFGQLYGYTF. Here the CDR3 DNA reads TGTGCCAGCAGTTTTGGACAGTTATATGGCTACACCTTC.

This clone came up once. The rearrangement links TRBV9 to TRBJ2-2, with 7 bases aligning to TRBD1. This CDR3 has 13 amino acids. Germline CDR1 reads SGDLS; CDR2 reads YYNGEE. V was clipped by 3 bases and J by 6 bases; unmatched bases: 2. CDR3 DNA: TGTGCCAGCAGCGACAGGGGTGCCGGGGAGCTGTTTTTT. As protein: CASSDRGAGELFF.

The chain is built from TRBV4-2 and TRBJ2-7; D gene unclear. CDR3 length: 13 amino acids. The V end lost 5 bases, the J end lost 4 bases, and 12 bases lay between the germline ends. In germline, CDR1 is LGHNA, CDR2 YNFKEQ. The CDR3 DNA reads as TGTGCCAGCAGCTTGGCTCCCCAATACGAGCAGTACTTC. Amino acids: CASSLAPQYEQYF.

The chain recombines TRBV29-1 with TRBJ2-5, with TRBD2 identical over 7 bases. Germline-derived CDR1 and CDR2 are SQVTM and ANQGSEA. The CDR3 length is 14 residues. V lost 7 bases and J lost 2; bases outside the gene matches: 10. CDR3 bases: TGCAGCGGATCCACTAGCGCCTCACAAGAGACCCAGTACTTC. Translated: CSGSTSASQETQYF.

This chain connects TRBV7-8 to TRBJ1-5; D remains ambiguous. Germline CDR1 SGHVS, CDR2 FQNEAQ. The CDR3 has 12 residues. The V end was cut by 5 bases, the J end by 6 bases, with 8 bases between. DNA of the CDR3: TGTGCCAGCAGCACCTTGGGTCAGCCCCAGCATTTT. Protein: CASSTLGQPQHF.

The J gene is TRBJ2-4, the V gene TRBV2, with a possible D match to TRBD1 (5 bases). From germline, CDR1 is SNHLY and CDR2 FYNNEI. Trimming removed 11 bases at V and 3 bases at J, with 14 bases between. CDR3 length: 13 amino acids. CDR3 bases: TGTGCCGCCGGGCAGGGCAGCAAAAACATTCAGTACTTC. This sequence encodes CAAGQGSKNIQYF.

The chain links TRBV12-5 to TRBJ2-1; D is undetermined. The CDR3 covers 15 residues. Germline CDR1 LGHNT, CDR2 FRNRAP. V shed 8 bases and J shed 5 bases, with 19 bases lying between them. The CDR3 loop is CASSWTMDPNNEQFF. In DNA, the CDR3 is TGTGCTAGTTCCTGGACGATGGACCCAAACAATGAGCAGTTCTTC.